This T cell receptor (beta chain) was sequenced for a study of Graves' ophthalmopathy and Graves' hyperthyroidism. Findings and limits, study-wide: With a specificity of around 77% and a sensitivity of around 70%, the model predicted ophthalmopathy progression.

Germline V gene data show CDR1 as KGHSH and CDR2 as LQKENI. J was trimmed by 3 bases and V by 4 bases; bases with no gene match: 6. The CDR3 loop spans 15 amino acids. Amplification targeted the TCR beta CDR3 regions, with RNA transcripts as the source material. Scientists carried out first-round RT-PCR using HTBI primers and then a second-round multiplex PCR. MiXCR was run by TCRdb on the multiplex PCR reads, yielding one entry per CDR3 protein. The profile covers roughly 400,000 distinct CDR3 sequences, with about a sixth appearing a single time and about 2.4% taken by the ten largest. Other autoimmune diseases, uncontrolled infections, pregnancy and lactation each led to patient exclusion. This clonotype was detected only a few times. Its specificity is not known.

The chain recombines TRBV18 with TRBJ2-7; TRBD2 matches at 10 bases. The TCR sequence derives from an adult woman with stable Graves' hyperthyroidism. Sequencing used peripheral blood. The CDR3 nucleotides read TGTGCCAGCTCACTCGGGACTAGCGCCGACTACGAGCAGTACTTC. It is translated as CASSLGTSADYEQYF.